This TCR beta chain was identified during a study of OX40 agonist ivuxolimab in advanced cancers. Generated by immunoSEQ multiplex PCR, the TCRdb table keeps only in-frame clones and is missing some. Among fewer than 80,000 clones listed, under 90% were seen once. Notes on this clone: Its antigen is unknown.

The study, taken as a whole, reports: Among the least clonally expanded were partial responders at 0.1-3.0 mg/kg.

J lost 4 bases, V lost 5 bases, and 17 bases had no gene match. CDR1 and CDR2 (germline): MDHEN, SYDVKM. The CDR3 is made up of 19 amino acids. This clonotype was obtained from an adult with an advanced solid tumor such as melanoma, head and neck, liver or kidney cancer. V usage is TRBV28 and J usage is TRBJ2-5; 12 bases are a match to TRBD1. The sample consisted of CD4+ or CD8+ T cells sorted from blood, taken in a trial of the OX40 agonist ivuxolimab. CDR3 coding DNA: TGTGCCAGCAGTAGATCACCGGGACAGGGGGCTCGTGGTGGAGAGACCCAGTACTTC. Its translation: CASSRSPGQGARGGETQYF. Together with reference TRBV28 and TRBJ2-5, the CDR3 gives the full variable domain: DVKVTQSSRYLVKRTGEKVFLECVQDMDHENMFWYRQDPGLGLRLIYFSYDVKMKEKGDIPEGYSVSREKKERFSLILESASTNQTSMYLCASSRSPGQGARGGETQYFGPGTRLLVL.